This T cell receptor beta chain was found in a study of siplizumab effects on memory and regulatory T cells. Notes on the study in general: Roughly 80-96% of proliferating clones (CD4+ or CD8+) could not be assigned a naive or memory phenotype. Naive T cells looked more diverse than memory cells and looked like major alloresponse contributors. Treatment with siplizumab left mappable alloreactive CD4+ clones averaging roughly 69% Treg-derived, compared with 25% to 30% in controls.

TCR templates numbering about 10^5 were assayed per sample. TCRdb's copy holds only in-frame clones and misses some; the assay was immunoSEQ multiplex PCR. The sample carries 70,000 to 95,000 clones, over 95% recorded once. This clone turned up a few times. The antigen is not known. In germline, CDR1 is ENHRY, CDR2 SYGVKD. The CDR3 spans 12 residues. J gave up 8 bases and V 9 bases, and 0 bases lay outside the gene matches. This clonotype was obtained from a human donor in good health. Material: naive CD4+ T cells sorted from blood. V and J are TRBV10-3 and TRBJ1-6; 11 bases agree with TRBD1. The CDR3 DNA reads TGTGCCATGGGACAGGGGGATTCACCCCTCCACTTT. Its protein product is CAMGQGDSPLHF.